This T cell receptor beta chain appears in the sequencing data of a study of graft-versus-host responses after intestinal transplantation. Clones were read by immunoSEQ multiplex PCR, and TCRdb kept only the in-frame ones, dropping some. The data contain over 100,000 clones, 90% to 95% of them seen just once; the ten biggest clones take up roughly 0.12%. This clone has only a few counts. The antigen is unknown. The sample has other DNA sequences that encode this CDR3 too. Germline CDR1 reads DFQATT; CDR2 reads SNEGSKA (reference sequence). The CDR3 has 11 amino acids. The germline V and J ends were trimmed by 0 bases and 3 bases, with 3 bases remaining between them.

This rearrangement joins TRBV20-1 to TRBJ2-7; D gene uncertain. The sample here was unstimulated CD4+ T cells sorted from spleen or lymph node cells, taken before intestinal transplant. The TCR was taken from a human donor who received an intestinal transplant. DNA for the CDR3: TGCAGTGCTAGAGACAGCTACGAGCAGTACTTC. This encodes CSARDSYEQYF.